A single sample is the source of the 15 T cell receptor beta chains below, sequenced in a study of shared clonotypes between healthy human individuals. Repertoires were generated with immunoSEQ multiplex PCR, while TCRdb's copy carries only in-frame clones and drops some. The table has over a million clones, around three quarters seen once. Specimen: memory CD4+ T cells from PBMCs. Subset defined: CD45RA-negative fraction. The receptors originated from a man between 18 and 35 years old in good health. Some clones in this sample may be carry-over from other donors' samples.

The V call is TRBV10-3, the J call TRBJ1-2; no clear D. The CDR3 extends over 12 amino acids. CDR1 is ENHRY and CDR2 is SYGVKD in the germline V gene. V was shortened by 7 bases and J by 2 bases, with 8 bases between the two germline ends. The chain's CDR3 is CAIMTVNYGYTF. CDR3 nucleotides: TGTGCCATCATGACGGTGAACTATGGCTACACCTTC.

This sequence joins TRBV5-6 and TRBJ2-7, with 7 bases aligning to TRBD2. The V gene's germline CDR1 is SGHDT and CDR2 YYEEEE. Trimming took 2 bases from V and 0 from J; bases not matched to a gene: 5. This CDR3 is 15 amino acids long. In DNA form, the CDR3 reads TGTGCCAGCAGCTTTCGTGGGAGGGCCTCCTACGAGCAGTACTTC. Protein: CASSFRGRASYEQYF. The entire variable domain, with the rest obtained from reference TRBV5-6 and TRBJ2-7, is as follows: DAGVTQSPTHLIKTRGQQVTLRCSPKSGHDTVSWYQQALGQGPQFIFQYYEEEERQRGNFPDRFSGHQFPNYSSELNVNALLLGDSALYLCASSFRGRASYEQYFGPGTRLTVT.

In this sample, this clone turned up a few times. J is TRBJ1-2 and V is TRBV30, with D possibly being TRBD1 (6 bases). The CDR3 is made up of 12 amino acids. The germline gives CDR1 GTSNPN, CDR2 SVGIG (reference sequence). V was cut by 6 bases and J by 8 bases, with 16 bases left in between. CDR3 sequence reads: CACNRELYGYTF. The CDR3 DNA reads as TGTGCCTGCAACAGGGAATTGTACGGCTACACCTTC. The whole variable domain, filled in from reference TRBV30 and TRBJ1-2, reads SQTIHQWPATLVQPVGSPLSLECTVEGTSNPNLYWYRQAAGRGLQLLFYSVGIGQISSEVPQNLSASRPQDRQFILSSKKLLLSDSGFYLCACNRELYGYTFGSGTRLTVV.

The chain uses TRBV6-1 and TRBJ2-7; TRBD1 is a possible D gene (6 bases). The CDR3 contains 15 residues. Trimming took off 6 bases at V and 0 bases at J, with 15 bases between the two ends. Germline loops: CDR1 MNHNS, CDR2 SASEGT. The CDR3 protein is CASRLTGSYSYEQYF. The CDR3 DNA is TGTGCCAGCAGGCTAACAGGGTCCTACTCCTACGAGCAGTACTTC.

The rearrangement uses TRBV7-2 and TRBJ2-3; 7 nucleotides align to TRBD2. The CDR3 is 15 amino acids. Germline V gene data show CDR1 as SGHTA and CDR2 as FQGNSA. The V and J ends lost 5 bases and 0 bases, in that order; junction bases with no gene match: 5. This CDR3 is CASSMSGTSTDTQYF. The CDR3 DNA reads as TGTGCCAGCAGCATGAGCGGGACTAGCACAGATACGCAGTATTTT. Full variable domain (missing parts from reference TRBV7-2 and TRBJ2-3): GAGVSQSPSNKVTEKGKDVELRCDPISGHTALYWYRQSLGQGLEFLIYFQGNSAPDKSGLPSDRFSAERTGGSVSTLTIQRTQQEDSAVYLCASSMSGTSTDTQYFGPGTRLTVL.

The rearrangement links TRBV28 to TRBJ1-2; D gene ambiguous. Trimming stripped 6 bases from V and 4 bases from J, with 12 bases between. In germline, CDR1 is MDHEN, CDR2 SYDVKM. The CDR3 has 13 amino acids. The CDR3 is CASSPDTAYGYTF. The CDR3 nucleotides read TGTGCCAGCAGCCCCGACACCGCCTATGGCTACACCTTC.

The V gene is TRBV19, the J gene TRBJ1-4; the D gene is possibly TRBD1 (5 bases). V lost 4 bases, J lost 7 bases, and 16 bases lay in between. Germline V gene sequence: CDR1 LNHDA, CDR2 SQIVND (reference sequence). The CDR3 has 15 amino acids. As DNA, the CDR3 is TGTGCCAGTAGTACCTCCGGGACCCCGTCTGAAAAACTGTTTTTT. It specifies CASSTSGTPSEKLFF.

Note on this clone: Compared with germline, one end of the junction differs, possibly owing to a read error. This chain joins TRBV7-6 and TRBJ2-2; 9 nucleotides align to TRBD2. CDR3 length: 15 amino acids. Germline V gene data show CDR1 as SGHVS and CDR2 as FNYEAQ. The CDR3 DNA is TGTGCCAGCAGTTTAGCGGGAGTGAGCACCGGGGAGCTGTTTTTT. Its protein product is CASSLAGVSTGELFF.

The sample holds a few counts of this clone. The chain recombines TRBV18 with TRBJ1-2, with D unclear. This CDR3 region has 15 residues. Per germline, CDR1 KGHSH and CDR2 LQKENI. The V end was cut by 2 bases, the J end by 0 bases, with 10 bases between. As DNA, the CDR3 is TGTGCCAGCTCACCAACGCGGCTAGCTAACTATGGCTACACCTTC. Amino acid sequence: CASSPTRLANYGYTF. The whole variable domain, remainder taken from reference TRBV18 and TRBJ1-2, is NAGVMQNPRHLVRRRGQEARLRCSPMKGHSHVYWYRQLPEEGLKFMVYLQKENIIDESGMPKERFSAEFPKEGPSILRIQQVVRGDSAAYFCASSPTRLANYGYTFGSGTRLTVV.

This rearrangement joins TRBV7-3 to TRBJ2-2; D not certain. Germline V gene data show CDR1 as SGHTA and CDR2 as FQGTGA. V lost 1 base to trimming and J lost 5 bases, with 5 bases between them. The CDR3 length is 13 residues. The CDR3 DNA reads as TGTGCCAGCAGCTTAATTAGGACCGGGGAGCTGTTTTTT. The encoded protein is CASSLIRTGELFF.

The V gene is TRBV7-9, the J gene TRBJ2-7; TRBD1 might be the D (6 bases). V was shortened by 5 bases and J by 6 bases, with 11 bases between the two germline ends. CDR1 SEHNR and CDR2 FQNEAQ come from the germline V gene (reference sequence). The CDR3 totals 12 residues. CDR3 residues: CASSRQEFEQYF. The CDR3, as DNA: TGTGCCAGCAGCCGACAGGAGTTCGAGCAGTACTTC.

The V gene is TRBV7-2, the J gene TRBJ2-7, with D hard to call. CDR3 size: 12 residues. Germline V CDR1 and CDR2: SGHTA, FQGNSA. The V end was cut by 2 bases, the J end by 6 bases, with 8 bases between. CDR3 in DNA: TGTGCCAGCAGCTTAATGACATCCGAGCAGTACTTC. Its protein is CASSLMTSEQYF.

There are a few counts of this clone. Other DNA sequences from this sample encode an identical CDR3 as well. The V gene is TRBV18, the J gene TRBJ1-1; D gene ambiguous. CDR3 size: 13 residues. Germline CDR1 is KGHSH and CDR2 is LQKENI. The ends were cut back, 6 bases at V and 2 bases at J, with 10 bases in the middle. CDR3 loop: CASSPTVNTEAFF. For the CDR3, the DNA is TGTGCCAGCTCGCCGACGGTCAACACTGAAGCTTTCTTT.

A remark on this clone: A read error is possible here, since a much larger clone lies one base away. The V call is TRBV7-9, the J call TRBJ2-6; 11 bases align to TRBD1. The CDR3 length is 18 residues. CDR1 SEHNR and CDR2 FQNEAQ come from the germline V gene (reference sequence). The CDR3 nucleotides read TGTGCCAGCAGCTTAGAATGGACAGGGGGCACAGGGGCCAACGCCCTGACTTTC. The encoded protein is CASSLEWTGGTGANALTF.

This chain joins TRBV4-2 and TRBJ2-1; TRBD2 is a possible D gene (6 bases). The CDR3 length is 18 residues. V was cut by 0 bases and J by 9 bases, with 24 bases left in between. Per the germline V gene, CDR1 is LGHNA and CDR2 is YNFKEQ. CDR3 nucleotides: TGTGCCAGCAGCCAAGATCGGCTAGCGTGGTGGAGACCCGGTGAGCAGTTCTTC. Its protein product is CASSQDRLAWWRPGEQFF.